This T cell receptor (beta chain) was captured in a study of shared clonotypes between healthy human individuals. Study background: There were three CD4 naive, three CD4 memory, two CD8 naive and one CD8 memory plates per donor.

Notes on the study in general: Some naive CD4 clonotypes, roughly 4.5%, turned up in common across a handful of donors. Sequencing depth was expected to affect clonotype sharing among donors.

With respect to this clone: What it recognizes is unknown.

Some clones are missing from TCRdb's copy, which holds only in-frame ones; the method was immunoSEQ multiplex PCR. The data hold some 600,000 clones, with roughly 95% observed a single time. Naive CD8 isolation took CD45RO-negative cells positively selected for CCR7 and excluded terminally differentiated effector memory CD45RA+ cells. The receptor's source is a woman aged 25-40 years in good health. The sequencing sample was made of naive CD8+ T cells sorted from blood.

CDR3 amino acids: CASSQKPAGTGAFF. The CDR3 bases are TGCGCCAGCAGCCAAAAACCGGCAGGGACAGGGGCTTTCTTT. The chain recombines TRBV4-1 with TRBJ1-1; TRBD1 agrees at 9 bases. This CDR3 has 14 residues. The V and J ends lost 2 bases and 11 bases, in that order; junction bases with no gene match: 9. The V gene's germline CDR1 is MGHRA and CDR2 YSYEKL.